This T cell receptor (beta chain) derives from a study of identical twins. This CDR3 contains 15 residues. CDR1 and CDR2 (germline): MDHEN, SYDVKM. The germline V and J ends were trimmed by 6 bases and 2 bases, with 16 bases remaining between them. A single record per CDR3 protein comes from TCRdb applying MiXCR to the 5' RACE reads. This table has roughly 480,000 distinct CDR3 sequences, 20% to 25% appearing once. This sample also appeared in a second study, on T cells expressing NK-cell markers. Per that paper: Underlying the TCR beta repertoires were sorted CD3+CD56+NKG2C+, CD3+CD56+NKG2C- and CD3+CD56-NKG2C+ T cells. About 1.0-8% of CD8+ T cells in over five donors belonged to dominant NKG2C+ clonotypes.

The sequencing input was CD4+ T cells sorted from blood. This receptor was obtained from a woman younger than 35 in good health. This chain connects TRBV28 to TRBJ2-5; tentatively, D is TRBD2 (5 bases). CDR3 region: CASSSSRGGQETQYF. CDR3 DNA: TGTGCCAGCAGCTCGAGCCGAGGCGGGCAAGAGACCCAGTACTTC.